This T cell receptor (beta chain) was recovered during a study of blood T cell repertoires in COVID-19 (dated by TCRdb to about 2020). In the study overall: Collaborator samples came from the United States, Italy and Spain and covered acute and convalescent phases of COVID-19. The prospective study material was composed of cDNA or gDNA derived from T cells, B-cell-depleted T cells, or PBMCs. Subjects who had been exposed to COVID-19, were actively infected with it, or had recovered from it provided the deeply sampled blood TCRbeta repertoires that made up the dataset. The repertoires were released in a freely available public database meant as a resource for research on the immune response to SARS-CoV-2. The samples were drawn from the first 160 participants of the ongoing ImmuneRACE study and from 1,254 subjects provided by 6 global collaborators. The sample metadata nearly always contained a de-identified subject ID, COVID-19 status, age in years and sex. Where available, HLA class I and class II types were obtained from metadata supplied by the sample provider rather than from assay-based typing. Beyond this particular receptor, the publication reports: The quantity of clinical and demographic metadata differed by source and by participant and was supplied without curation.

Participants in the prospective study were aged roughly 18 to 90 years, lived in over 20 United States geographic areas, and enrolled through a virtual design. In the prospective study, participants were assigned to cohorts based on the clinical history participants reported in a screening survey and a study questionnaire. A participant counted as exposed if, within 2 weeks of entering the study, that participant had been in contact with someone who had a PCR-confirmed or clinician-diagnosed COVID-19 case. In the prospective study, whole blood, serum and a nasopharyngeal or oropharyngeal swab were collected from each participant by mobile phlebotomists. Prospective study participants could optionally give additional blood draws and questionnaires over an approximately two-month period. Before DNA extraction, prospective study blood samples were shipped either frozen or at room temperature. CDR1 and CDR2 are read off the germline V gene (reference sequence) as LNHDA and SQIVND. The CDR3 runs 13 residues from the cysteine to the phenylalanine. The kept DNA is CDR3 alone, 39 bases in frame from the first base. Trimming takes 8 bases off V and 0 bases off J; junction bases not matched to a gene: 3.

As regards this clone: Its antigen target is currently unknown. Base qualities are not provided; no much larger clone lies one nucleotide away.

The immunoSEQ Assay, a bias-controlled multiplex PCR, was used to amplify TCRbeta CDR3 regions from genomic DNA. The original methods were these. Nucleated cell counts per sample were estimated from amplification of reference gene primers within the assay. To quantify the absolute abundance of each unique TCRbeta CDR3 rearrangement, sequence reads were collapsed and filtered. For each sample, productive Simpson clonality was calculated as the square root of Simpson's diversity index across productive rearrangements. The immuneACCESS repertoire file appears here via TCRdb, limited to in-frame rearrangements. These files lack a portion of the clones; in checked studies, under half of the deficit traces to unresolved V genes, and the cause of the others is not known. The V and J calls and the clone size are those of that table, but D and trimming were determined from the DNA. Present in this sample are 150,000 to 200,000 clones, 80% to 85% of which were seen just once. The leading ten clones occupy roughly 5% of the sample.

This receptor chain uses TRBV19 and TRBJ2-7, and 8 junctional nucleotides match TRBD1. The sequence came from an older man who had been exposed to COVID-19. What was sequenced was PBMCs or T cells enriched from blood (not recorded which). The CDR3 reads as follows: CASSDRGSYEQYF. The nucleotide sequence reads TGTGCCAGTTCCGACAGGGGCTCCTACGAGCAGTACTTC. The CDR3 plus the reference TRBV19 and TRBJ2-7 genes for the other parts give the full variable domain: DGGITQSPKYLFRKEGQNVTLSCEQNLNHDAMYWYRQDPGQGLRLIYYSQIVNDFQKGDIAEGYSVSREKKESFPLTVTSAQKNPTAFYLCASSDRGSYEQYFGPGTRLTVT.